The TCR beta chain under discussion was sequenced for a study of cytomegalovirus exposure and HLA in healthy donors (TCRdb year 2017). In terms of the full investigation: An earlier analysis of several hundred of the donors reported over 250 Gb of sequence data and 95 million to 130 million unique TCR beta sequences obtained from roughly 180 million T cells. Of the roughly 400 genotyped donors, 65% to 90% fell in the genetic ancestry cluster associated with self-reported Caucasian donors. An earlier analysis of 587 of the donors applied high-throughput TCR beta sequencing to assess whether each TCR beta V gene segment acted as functional or pseudogenic. Besides the first cohort of about 730 subjects, a separate validation cohort made up of 120 different subjects was used. The study used immunosequencing to profile the T cell repertoires of some 600 subjects and linked those repertoires to cytomegalovirus serostatus. Typing coverage varied by locus: about 620-630 donors for A, B, C, DRB1 and DQB1; more than 500 for DQA1; more than 600 for DPA1; approximately 450 for DPB1. Rather than drawing on any new phenotypic data, the later analysis identified candidate immune exposures from TCR beta sequences and the way those sequences occurred across donors. Roughly 5 DR-DQ haplotypes were handled as single units for association and clustering because linkage in the cohort was strong. HLA typing included class I and class II loci at four-digit resolution. A later genetic analysis took genome-wide SNP genotypes for about 55% of the 666 donors and used that subset as a discovery cohort. Every repertoire in the discovery cohort had been generated on one and the same sequencing platform. The study combined high-throughput TCR immunosequencing, statistical association of individual TCRs with disease status, and machine learning to predict cytomegalovirus infection status. The study was designed to test whether signatures of past pathogen exposure could be identified by cataloging public T cell receptors. Donor age, sex, ethnicity and CMV serostatus were compiled alongside the repertoire data. An early release covering around 630 HLA-typed donors comprised about 310 gigabases of sequencing data and roughly 85 million unique TCR sequences. Among several hundred genotyped donors of the cohort, an average of approximately 220,000 unique TCR beta nucleotide sequences was sequenced per donor, of which about 18% were non-productive. In a later analysis, previously published TCR beta repertoires from 666 donors were re-analyzed and high-resolution HLA genotyping was added so that TCR occurrence patterns could be studied.

The CDR3 goes from the cysteine to the phenylalanine over 14 residues. Kept here is only the CDR3 DNA, which spans 42 bases and is read in frame from base 1. CDR1 and CDR2 are drawn from the germline V gene: SGHTA, FQGNSA. Trimming takes 3 bases from V and 2 bases from J, and the germline ends sit 11 bases apart. The cohort consisted of 670 or so healthy bone marrow donors. Cohort members were all nominally healthy when sampled, although unrecorded immune exposures were likely present. The donor tested CMV seronegative and was one of the 352 seronegative cohort members. Every donor gave a peripheral blood sample, and the peripheral blood mononuclear cells from that sample were used for TCR beta sequencing. Genomic DNA was extracted from the blood cell samples with the Qiagen DNeasy Blood Extraction Kit. In regard to this clone: Its antigen has not been determined.

The library relied on the immunoSEQ multiplex PCR assay. A mixture of 60 forward primers for TCR Vbeta segments and 13 reverse primers for TCR Jbeta segments was used in the multiplex PCR. A multiplex PCR assay on genomic DNA amplified the CDR3 region of rearranged TCR beta genes. The Illumina HiSeq System was used to sequence the amplified TCR beta libraries as 87-base-pair reads. On the study's bioinformatics: A later analysis counted about 76 million unique TCR beta chains across the 500 to 850 repertoires, and roughly 10 million of these chains were shared by at least two donors. Raw reads were error-corrected and collapsed into unique sequences with a nearest-neighbor algorithm that merged closely related sequences to remove PCR and sequencing errors. To assign V, D and J gene segments, CDR3 sequences were aligned to IMGT reference sequences. For a sequence to be retained, a match of at least six nucleotides was required to both a V gene segment and a J gene segment. Rearrangements were called productive when the CDR3 lacked stop codons and stayed in frame with V and J; all others were non-productive. Following IMGT convention, CDR3 was defined as the stretch from the second conserved V-encoded cysteine up to the conserved J-encoded phenylalanine. The earlier analysis of around 640 of the donors excluded sequences that lacked an unambiguous match to a single V gene segment. In an earlier analysis of 587 of the donors, V segments were called functional above 56.7% productive rearrangements and were called segregating when the between-donor standard deviation exceeded 5%. A statistical classification framework was built to diagnose cytomegalovirus status from the catalog of TCR beta chain sequences. A later analysis assigned V and J genes by comparing TCR nucleotide sequences with IMGT/GENE-DB human TR gene sequences. A later analysis assigned CDR3 sequences and most-parsimonious VDJ recombination scenarios with the TCRdist pipeline. In a later analysis, each TCR beta chain was defined by its CDR3 amino acid sequence together with its V-gene family, and reads without a unique V-gene family were excluded. As a way to deal with suspected cross-contamination and a sequencing artifact, a later analysis dropped roughly 600 nucleotide sequences that were highly shared and had low generation probability. In a later analysis, a clonal expansion index for each public chain was calculated from normalized within-repertoire ranks of inferred template counts. In a later analysis, generation probabilities were computed using a VDJ recombination model fitted to out-of-frame rearrangements, and the results were checked against IGoR. In a later analysis, hypergeometric tests were used to score TCR-TCR, TCR-HLA and TCR-CMV co-occurrence, with a repertoire-size bias correction applied to TCR pairs. To estimate false discovery rates, a later analysis permuted the HLA or CMV assignments 20 times. In a later analysis, co-occurring TCRs were grouped with DBSCAN, and TCRdist sequence similarity was added when clustering was performed within HLA-allele-positive subsets. Co-occurrence clustering excluded repertoires with fewer than 30,000 or more than 120,000 public chains, plus five with anomalous nucleotide sharing. Not all clones reach the TCRdb copy of this immuneACCESS table, which keeps in-frame sequences only. Checked studies attribute under half of the gap to unresolved V genes and leave the rest unexplained. That table supplies the V and J calls and clone size; D and trimming were determined from the DNA. This sample's table contains about 70,000 clones. The ten largest clones represent over 1.5% of the sample.

General conclusions and limits of the study: The sequencing pipeline was judged likely to have produced a cluster of highly shared sequence variants as a technical artifact. Compared with the approximately 670-donor mean, donors in an Asian-associated ancestry cluster had fewer N-insertions in productive TCRs, according to a later genetic analysis. A further reported finding was that TCR beta sequences accurately predicted the HLA-A and HLA-B alleles for most subjects in the first cohort. In both the original and validation cohorts, the classifier was reported to diagnose cytomegalovirus status with high specificity and sensitivity. In vitro tests confirmed that a few of the cytomegalovirus-associated TCR beta chains recognize cytomegalovirus antigens. Because HLA typing was missing for some donors at each locus, association tests included only the typed subset. In the study, 150 to 200 TCR beta chains were listed as associated with cytomegalovirus. A later analysis associated about 16,000 TCR beta sequences with specific HLA alleles at a false discovery rate of 0.05. Because the 87-base-pair reads could not distinguish some IMGT-functional V segments, including TRBV6-2 and TRBV6-3, those segments were excluded. An earlier analysis of 587 of the donors showed that most TCR beta V segments appeared in productive rearrangements either about 87% or about 30% of the time, which broadly matched IMGT annotations. A later genetic analysis associated a missense DCLRE1C variant with V-gene and J-gene trimming of TCR beta chains, and an independent cohort replicated the association. Across donors, most TCR sequences were observed very rarely, whereas some public TCRs were present in many individuals. The earlier analysis of approximately 560 of the donors excluded some 15 rarely observed V segments, including chromosome 9 orphons, because counts were too low. In a later analysis, HLA-associated TCR beta chains were found to be more clonally expanded and to have lower generation probabilities than equally common non-associated chains. It was suggested by the authors that the approach could potentially be generalized to other disease states and immunological phenotypes. Roughly uniform sequencing depth across donors was assumed in presence/absence analyses, although this assumption may not hold. For the cohort, immune exposure information was limited to CMV serostatus. Several of the top co-occurrence clusters appeared to be linked to parvovirus B19, influenza, CMV and Epstein-Barr virus, according to a later analysis. In this cohort, only TCR beta chains were sequenced, and detectable features were limited by the absence of alpha or paired-chain data. Strong co-occurrence of HLA alleles, especially DR and DQ, made assigning TCR associations to individual alleles difficult. Linkage disequilibrium might explain the correlated functional status among segregating V segments, but an unknown experimental factor could not be excluded. In a later analysis, the rate of TCR association differed among HLA loci, with DRB1 alleles having the most associated TCRs and HLA-C alleles having the fewest. Most CMV-associated TCR beta chains appeared to be HLA-restricted in a later analysis, and the HLA associations seemed to be driven largely by CMV exposure.

The clonotype originates from a woman in her 30s in good health and CMV-seronegative. The sequence is built from TRBV7-2 and TRBJ2-7; the D gene is possibly TRBD2, with 6 bases matching. Sequenced sample: PBMCs. The DNA sequence reads TGTGCCAGCAGCTTCAGACTAGACGCCTACGAGCAGTACTTC. It encodes CASSFRLDAYEQYF.